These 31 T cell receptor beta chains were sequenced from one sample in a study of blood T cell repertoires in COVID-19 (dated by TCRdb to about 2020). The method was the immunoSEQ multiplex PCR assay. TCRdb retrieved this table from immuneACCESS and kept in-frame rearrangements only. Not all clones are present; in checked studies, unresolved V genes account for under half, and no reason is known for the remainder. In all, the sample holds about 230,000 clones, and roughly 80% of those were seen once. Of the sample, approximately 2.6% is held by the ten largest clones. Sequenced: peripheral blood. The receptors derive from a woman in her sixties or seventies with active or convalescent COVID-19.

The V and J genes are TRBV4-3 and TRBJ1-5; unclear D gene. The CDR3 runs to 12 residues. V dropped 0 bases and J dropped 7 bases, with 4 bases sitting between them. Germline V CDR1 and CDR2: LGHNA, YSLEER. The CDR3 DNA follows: TGCGCCAGCAGCCAAGAAGAGCAGCCCCAGCATTTT. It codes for CASSQEEQPQHF.

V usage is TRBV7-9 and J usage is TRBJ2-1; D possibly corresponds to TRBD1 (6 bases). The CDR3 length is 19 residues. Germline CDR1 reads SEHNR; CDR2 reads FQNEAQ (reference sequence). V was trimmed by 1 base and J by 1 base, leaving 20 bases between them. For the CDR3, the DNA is TGTGCCAGCAGCTTAGTGTTCTCGGCAGGGGTTGGGTCCTACAATGAGCAGTTCTTC. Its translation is CASSLVFSAGVGSYNEQFF. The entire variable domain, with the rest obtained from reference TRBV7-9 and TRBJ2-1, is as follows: DTGVSQNPRHKITKRGQNVTFRCDPISEHNRLYWYRQTLGQGPEFLTYFQNEAQLEKSRLLSDRFSAERPKGSFSTLEIQRTEQGDSAMYLCASSLVFSAGVGSYNEQFFGPGTRLTVL.

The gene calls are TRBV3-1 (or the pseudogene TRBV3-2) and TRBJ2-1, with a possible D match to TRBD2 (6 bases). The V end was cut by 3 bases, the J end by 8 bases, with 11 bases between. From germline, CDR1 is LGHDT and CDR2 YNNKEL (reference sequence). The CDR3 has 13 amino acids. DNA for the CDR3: TGTGCCAGCAGCCAGGAGGGTGTTCATGAGCAGTTCTTC. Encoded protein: CASSQEGVHEQFF.

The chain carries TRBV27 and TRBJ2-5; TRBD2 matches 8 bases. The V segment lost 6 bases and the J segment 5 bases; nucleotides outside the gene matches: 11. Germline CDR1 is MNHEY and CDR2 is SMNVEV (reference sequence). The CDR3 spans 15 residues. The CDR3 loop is CASSLAGRVVETQYF. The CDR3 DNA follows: TGTGCCAGCAGCTTAGCGGGAAGAGTAGTGGAGACCCAGTACTTC.

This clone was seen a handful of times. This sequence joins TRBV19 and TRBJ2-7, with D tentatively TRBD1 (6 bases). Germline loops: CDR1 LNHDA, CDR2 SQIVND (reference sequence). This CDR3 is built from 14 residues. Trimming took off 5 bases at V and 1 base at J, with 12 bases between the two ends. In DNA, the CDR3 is TGTGCCAGTAGTCCTACACAGGGTTCCTACGAGCAGTACTTC. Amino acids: CASSPTQGSYEQYF.

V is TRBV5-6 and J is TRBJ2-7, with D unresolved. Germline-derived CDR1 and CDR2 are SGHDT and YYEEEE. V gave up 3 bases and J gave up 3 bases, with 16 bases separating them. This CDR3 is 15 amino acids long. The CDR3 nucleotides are TGTGCCAGCAGCTGGTCGAGCCGAAATGACTACGAGCAGTACTTC. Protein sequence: CASSWSSRNDYEQYF.

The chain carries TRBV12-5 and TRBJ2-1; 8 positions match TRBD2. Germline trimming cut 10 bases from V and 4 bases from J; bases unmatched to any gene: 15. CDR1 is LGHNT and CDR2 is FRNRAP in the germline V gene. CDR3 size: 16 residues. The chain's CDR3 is CATTSSLAGPYNEQFF. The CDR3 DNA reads TGTGCTACCACCTCCTCCTTAGCGGGACCTTACAATGAGCAGTTCTTC.

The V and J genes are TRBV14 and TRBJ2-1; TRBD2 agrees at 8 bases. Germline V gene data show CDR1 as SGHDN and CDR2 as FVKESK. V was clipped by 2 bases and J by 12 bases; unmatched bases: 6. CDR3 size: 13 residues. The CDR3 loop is CASSQSRGGGQFF. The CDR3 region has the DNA TGTGCCAGCAGCCAAAGTCGGGGGGGAGGGCAGTTCTTC.

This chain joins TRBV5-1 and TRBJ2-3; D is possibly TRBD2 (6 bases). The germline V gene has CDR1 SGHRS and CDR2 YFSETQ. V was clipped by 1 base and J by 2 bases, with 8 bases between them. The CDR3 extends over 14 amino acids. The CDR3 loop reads CASSLTSLTDTQYF. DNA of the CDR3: TGCGCCAGCAGCTTGACTAGCCTCACAGATACGCAGTATTTT. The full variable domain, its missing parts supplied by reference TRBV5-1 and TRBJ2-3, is KAGVTQTPRYLIKTRGQQVTLSCSPISGHRSVSWYQQTPGQGLQFLFEYFSETQRNKGNFPGRFSGRQFSNSRSEMNVSTLELGDSALYLCASSLTSLTDTQYFGPGTRLTVL.

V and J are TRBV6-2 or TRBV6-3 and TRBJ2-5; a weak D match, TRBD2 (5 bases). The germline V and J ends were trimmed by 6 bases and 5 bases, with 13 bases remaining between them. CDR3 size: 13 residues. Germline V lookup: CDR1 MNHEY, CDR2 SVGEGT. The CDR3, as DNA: TGTGCCAGCAGCCAACCTAGCCCTGAGACCCAGTACTTC. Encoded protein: CASSQPSPETQYF.

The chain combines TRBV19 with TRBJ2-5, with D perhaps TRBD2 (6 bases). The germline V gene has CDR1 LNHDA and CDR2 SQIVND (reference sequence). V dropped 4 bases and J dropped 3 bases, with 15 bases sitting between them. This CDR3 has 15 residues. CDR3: CASSNLGGREETQYF. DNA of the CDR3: TGTGCCAGTAGTAATCTGGGAGGTCGGGAAGAGACCCAGTACTTC.

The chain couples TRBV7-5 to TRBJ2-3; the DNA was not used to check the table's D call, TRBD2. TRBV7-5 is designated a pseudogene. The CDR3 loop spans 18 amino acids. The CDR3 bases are TGTGTCAGAAGCTTTGGACTAGCGGGAGGGCGTGGGATGGATACGCAGTATTTT. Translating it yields CVRSFGLAGGRGMDTQYF.

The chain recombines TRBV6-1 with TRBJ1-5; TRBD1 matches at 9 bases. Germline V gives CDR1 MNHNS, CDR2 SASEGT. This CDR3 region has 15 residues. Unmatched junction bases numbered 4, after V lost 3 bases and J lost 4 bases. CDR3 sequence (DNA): TGTGCCAGCAGTGATGGACAGGGGATGAATCAGCCCCAGCATTTT. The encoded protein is CASSDGQGMNQPQHF.

The CDR3 here is CASSFPRETQYF. The CDR3 coding sequence is TGTGCCAGCAGTTTTCCTAGAGAGACCCAGTACTTC. The V and J genes are TRBV9 and TRBJ2-5; D remains ambiguous. In germline, CDR1 is SGDLS, CDR2 YYNGEE. The germline V and J ends were trimmed by 5 bases and 4 bases, with 9 bases remaining between them. The CDR3 has 12 residues.

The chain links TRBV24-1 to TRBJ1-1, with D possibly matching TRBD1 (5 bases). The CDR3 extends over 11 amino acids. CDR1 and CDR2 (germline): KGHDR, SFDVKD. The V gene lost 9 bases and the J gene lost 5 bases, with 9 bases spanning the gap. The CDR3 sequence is CATRGETEAFF. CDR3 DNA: TGTGCCACCCGGGGGGAGACTGAAGCTTTCTTT.

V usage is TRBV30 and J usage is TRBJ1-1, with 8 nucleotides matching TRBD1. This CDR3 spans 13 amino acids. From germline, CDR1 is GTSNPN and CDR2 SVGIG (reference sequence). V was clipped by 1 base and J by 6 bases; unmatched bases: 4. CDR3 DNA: TGTGCCTGGAGTGCCCAACAGGGGGCTGAAGCTTTCTTT. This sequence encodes CAWSAQQGAEAFF.

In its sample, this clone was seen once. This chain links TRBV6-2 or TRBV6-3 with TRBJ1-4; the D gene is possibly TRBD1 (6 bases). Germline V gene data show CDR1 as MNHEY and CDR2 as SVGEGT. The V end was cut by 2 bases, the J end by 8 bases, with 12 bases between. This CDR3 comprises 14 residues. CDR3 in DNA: TGTGCCAGCAGTTACGGGGGACAAGGCGAAAAACTGTTTTTT. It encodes CASSYGGQGEKLFF.

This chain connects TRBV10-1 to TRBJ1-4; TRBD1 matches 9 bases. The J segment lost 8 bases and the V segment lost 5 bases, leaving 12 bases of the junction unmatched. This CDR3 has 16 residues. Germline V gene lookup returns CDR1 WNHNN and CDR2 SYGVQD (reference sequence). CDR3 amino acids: CASSSTRGQGREKLFF. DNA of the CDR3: TGCGCCAGCAGTTCTACAAGGGGACAGGGAAGAGAAAAACTGTTTTTT.

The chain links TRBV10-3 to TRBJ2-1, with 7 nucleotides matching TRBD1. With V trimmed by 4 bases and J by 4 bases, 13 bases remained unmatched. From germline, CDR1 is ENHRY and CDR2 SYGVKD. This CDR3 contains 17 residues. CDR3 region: CAISGGIMGQNYNEQFF. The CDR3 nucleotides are TGTGCCATCAGTGGGGGGATTATGGGACAGAATTACAATGAGCAGTTCTTC.

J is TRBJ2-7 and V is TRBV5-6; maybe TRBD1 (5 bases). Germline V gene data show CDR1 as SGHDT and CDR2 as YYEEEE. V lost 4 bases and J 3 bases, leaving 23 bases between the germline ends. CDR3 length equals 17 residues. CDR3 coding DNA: TGTGCCAGCAGCACCGGGCTAGGGGTTCAAGGAGTCTACGAGCAGTACTTC. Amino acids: CASSTGLGVQGVYEQYF.

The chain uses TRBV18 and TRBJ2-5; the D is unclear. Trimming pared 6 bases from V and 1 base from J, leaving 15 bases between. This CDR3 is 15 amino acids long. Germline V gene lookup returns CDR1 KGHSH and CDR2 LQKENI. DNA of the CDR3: TGTGCCAGCTCCCGATACAGTAGGTCCCAAGAGACCCAGTACTTC. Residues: CASSRYSRSQETQYF.

The CDR3 DNA reads TGTGCCAGCAGCAACTATCAGGGACTGGCTGAAGCTTTCTTT. Encoded protein: CASSNYQGLAEAFF. This chain links TRBV5-4 with TRBJ1-1; a possible D gene is TRBD1 (5 bases). The germline V and J ends were trimmed by 4 bases and 6 bases, with 16 bases remaining between them. This CDR3 region has 14 residues. Germline V lookup: CDR1 SGHNT, CDR2 YYREEE (reference sequence).

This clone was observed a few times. CDR3 loop: CASSLGTGSIYGYTF. As DNA, the CDR3 is TGTGCCAGCAGCTTGGGGACAGGGTCTATCTATGGCTACACCTTC. The chain combines TRBV7-2 with TRBJ1-2; 9 bases are a match to TRBD1. The ends lost 3 bases at V and 4 bases at J; junction bases unmatched: 6. CDR3 length equals 15 residues. The germline CDR1 and CDR2 sequences are SGHTA and FQGNSA. The complete variable domain, with remaining parts taken from reference TRBV7-2 and TRBJ1-2, reads GAGVSQSPSNKVTEKGKDVELRCDPISGHTALYWYRQSLGQGLEFLIYFQGNSAPDKSGLPSDRFSAERTGGSVSTLTIQRTQQEDSAVYLCASSLGTGSIYGYTFGSGTRLTVV.

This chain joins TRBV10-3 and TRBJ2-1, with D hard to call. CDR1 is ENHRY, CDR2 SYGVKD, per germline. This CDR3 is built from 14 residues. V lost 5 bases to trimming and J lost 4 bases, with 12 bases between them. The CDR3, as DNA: TGTGCCATCAGTTCCCGCGCTGATTACAATGAGCAGTTCTTC. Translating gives CAISSRADYNEQFF.

The chain's CDR3 is CASNSRGEEYSPLHF. The CDR3 coding sequence is TGTGCCAGCAATTCCAGGGGTGAGGAGTATTCACCCCTCCACTTT. J is TRBJ1-6 and V is TRBV6-6; a possible D gene is TRBD1 (6 bases). This CDR3 is built from 15 residues. Germline V CDR1 and CDR2: MNHNY, SVGAGI (reference sequence). Trimming shortened V by 7 bases and J by 8 bases, and 18 bases separated the two germline ends.

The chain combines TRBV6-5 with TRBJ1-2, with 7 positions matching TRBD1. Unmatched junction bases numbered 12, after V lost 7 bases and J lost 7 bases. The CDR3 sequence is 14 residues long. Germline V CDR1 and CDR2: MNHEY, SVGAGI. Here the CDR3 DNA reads TGTGCCAGCAAATCCCAGGAGGGGGCGAGTGGCTACACCTTC. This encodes CASKSQEGASGYTF.

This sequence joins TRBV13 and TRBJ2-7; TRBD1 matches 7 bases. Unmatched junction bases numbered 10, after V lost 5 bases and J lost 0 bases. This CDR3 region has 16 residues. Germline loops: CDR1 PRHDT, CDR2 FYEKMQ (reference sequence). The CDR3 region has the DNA TGTGCCAGCAGCCCCGGCCGGACAGGAATCTCCTACGAGCAGTACTTC. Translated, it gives CASSPGRTGISYEQYF.

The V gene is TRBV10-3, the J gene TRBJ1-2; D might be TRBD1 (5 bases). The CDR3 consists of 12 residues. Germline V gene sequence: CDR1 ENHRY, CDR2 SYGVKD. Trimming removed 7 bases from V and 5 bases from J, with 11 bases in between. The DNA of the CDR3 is TGTGCCATCAACCAGGGCCGATATGGCTACACCTTC. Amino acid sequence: CAINQGRYGYTF.

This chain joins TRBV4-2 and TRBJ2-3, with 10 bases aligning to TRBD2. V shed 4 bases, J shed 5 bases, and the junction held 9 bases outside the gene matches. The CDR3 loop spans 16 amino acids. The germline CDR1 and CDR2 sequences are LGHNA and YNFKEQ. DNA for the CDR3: TGTGCCAGCAGCCCCACTAGCGGGGCCGCGTTAGATACGCAGTATTTT. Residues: CASSPTSGAALDTQYF.

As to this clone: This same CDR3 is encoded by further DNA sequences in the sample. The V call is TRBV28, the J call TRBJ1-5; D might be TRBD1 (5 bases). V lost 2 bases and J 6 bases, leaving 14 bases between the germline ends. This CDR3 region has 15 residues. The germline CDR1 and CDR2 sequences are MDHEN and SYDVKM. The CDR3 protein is CASSLGQGYRQPQHF. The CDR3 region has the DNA TGTGCCAGCAGTTTAGGGCAGGGATATCGTCAGCCCCAGCATTTT.

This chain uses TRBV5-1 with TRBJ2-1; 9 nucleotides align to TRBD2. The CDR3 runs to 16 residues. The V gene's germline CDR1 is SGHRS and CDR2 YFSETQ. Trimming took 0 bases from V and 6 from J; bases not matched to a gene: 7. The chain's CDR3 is CASSLARTSVTNEQFF. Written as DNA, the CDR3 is TGCGCCAGCAGCTTGGCCCGGACTAGCGTGACCAATGAGCAGTTCTTC.